Presented here are 21 T cell receptor beta chains from one specimen sequenced in a study of vaccination and CD4 T cells after COVID-19. The study sequenced cultured CD4+ T cell DNA using the Oncomine TCR Beta short-read assay. TCRdb reanalysed the PCR reads using MiXCR and keeps one entry per CDR3 protein. This table holds about 2,400 distinct CDR3 sequences, roughly 20% found once. These receptors' antigens are unknown. The treatment was: roughly 10-day PBMC culture with coronavirus spike peptide pools or control peptides (ViraFEST assay). CD4+ T cells that came from the unexposed donor were collected before the COVID-19 pandemic (2011-2018). Sample: CD4+ T cells from blood, cultured in vitro. These receptor sequences come from a human donor in good health.

This clonotype was picked up a small number of times. V usage is TRBV7-2 and J usage is TRBJ2-7; unclear D gene. V gave up 4 bases and J gave up 7 bases, with 14 bases separating them. Germline-derived CDR1 and CDR2 are SGHTA and FQGNSA. This CDR3 has 13 amino acids. The CDR3 nucleotides are TGTGCCAGCAGCTCGTGGGCCCCCTCGGAGCAGTACTTC. It encodes CASSSWAPSEQYF.

Of note for this clonotype: At one of its ends the junction is not consistent with the germline gene, which may arise from a read error. The chain couples TRBV12-3 or TRBV12-4 to TRBJ2-2, with D tentatively TRBD2 (7 bases). The CDR3 totals 15 residues. This CDR3 is CASGLGRGGAGELFF. The CDR3 nucleotides are TGTGCCAGCGGTTTAGGGAGGGGGGGCGCCGGGGAGCTGTTTTTT.

Judged by abundance, this clonotype is medium-sized (0.01 to 0.1%). The J gene is TRBJ2-2, the V gene TRBV7-3; D is uncertain. Deletions cut 5 bases from V and 5 bases from J, with 15 bases between. Germline values: CDR1 SGHTA, CDR2 FQGTGA. The CDR3 spans 15 residues. CDR3: CASSPRAVQTGELFF. The CDR3 coding sequence is TGTGCCAGCAGCCCCCGCGCGGTACAGACCGGGGAGCTGTTTTTT.

The sample holds a few counts of this clonotype. The chain carries TRBV6-5 and TRBJ2-5, with 11 bases that match TRBD2. V shed 2 bases and J 4 bases; nucleotides not matched to a gene: 6. CDR3 length equals 16 residues. CDR1 and CDR2 from the germline V gene are MNHEY and SVGAGI. CDR3 sequence (DNA): TGTGCCAGCAGTTACCCTAGCGGGGGGTCCAGAGAGACCCAGTACTTC. This encodes CASSYPSGGSRETQYF.

This clonotype was recorded a few times. V usage is TRBV2 and J usage is TRBJ2-7, with no clear D. CDR3 length: 11 residues. Germline CDR1 and CDR2: SNHLY and FYNNEI. The ends were cut back, 4 bases at V and 4 bases at J, with 5 bases in the middle. CDR3 protein: CASSARYEQYF. DNA of the CDR3: TGTGCCAGCAGTGCCCGGTACGAGCAGTACTTC.

This chain links TRBV27 with TRBJ2-5; 8 bases are a match to TRBD2. This CDR3 comprises 18 residues. J lost 5 bases, V lost 6 bases, and 20 bases had no gene match. Per the germline V gene, CDR1 is MNHEY and CDR2 is SMNVEV (reference sequence). Written as DNA, the CDR3 is TGTGCCAGCAGCTCGAATCCCCCCTCGGGACTAGTCGGGGAGACCCAGTACTTC. Encoded protein: CASSSNPPSGLVGETQYF.

V and J are TRBV4-1 and TRBJ2-2, with D possibly matching TRBD1 (5 bases). The V end was cut by 0 bases, the J end by 4 bases, with 9 bases between. Germline-derived CDR1 and CDR2 are MGHRA and YSYEKL. This CDR3 is built from 15 residues. The CDR3 nucleotides are TGCGCCAGCAGCCAAGAGACAGTCCTCACCGGGGAGCTGTTTTTT. Its protein is CASSQETVLTGELFF.

This clonotype has a handful of counts. The V and J genes are TRBV12-3 or TRBV12-4 and TRBJ2-3, with TRBD1 matching over 9 bases. J gave up 4 bases and V 4 bases, and 6 bases lay outside the gene matches. The CDR3 has 15 residues. Written as DNA, the CDR3 is TGTGCCAGCAGTTCACAGGGGGCGAGGGCAGATACGCAGTATTTT. Its translation is CASSSQGARADTQYF.

The V call is TRBV6-1, the J call TRBJ2-5; the D gene is possibly TRBD2 (6 bases). V lost 7 bases and J lost 5, with 14 bases in between. The CDR3 consists of 13 residues. CDR1 is MNHNS and CDR2 is SASEGT in the germline V gene. Written as DNA, the CDR3 is TGTGCCAGCACCTTCCGGGCGGGGGAGACCCAGTACTTC. Translated, it gives CASTFRAGETQYF.

This rearrangement joins TRBV20-1 to TRBJ1-3, with unresolved D. Trimming pared 6 bases from V and 4 bases from J, leaving 16 bases between. Germline CDR1 DFQATT, CDR2 SNEGSKA (reference sequence). There are 14 residues in the CDR3. CDR3 loop: CSANGPPGGNTIYF. CDR3 DNA sequence: TGCAGTGCAAACGGACCTCCCGGGGGAAACACCATATATTTT.

DNA for the CDR3: TGTGCCAGCAGTAGCGGCTCTGGAAACACCATATATTTT. Amino acids: CASSSGSGNTIYF. The chain has TRBV7-9 and TRBJ1-3; no clear D gene. CDR1 is SEHNR, CDR2 FQNEAQ, per germline (reference sequence). The CDR3 is 13 residues long. V lost 6 bases and J 0 bases, leaving 6 bases between the germline ends. Variable domain in full (rest from reference TRBV7-9 and TRBJ1-3): DTGVSQNPRHKITKRGQNVTFRCDPISEHNRLYWYRQTLGQGPEFLTYFQNEAQLEKSRLLSDRFSAERPKGSFSTLEIQRTEQGDSAMYLCASSSGSGNTIYFGEGSWLTVV.

The rearrangement joins TRBV5-4 to TRBJ2-1; 11 nucleotides align to TRBD2. CDR1 and CDR2 (germline): SGHNT, YYREEE (reference sequence). This CDR3 is built from 15 residues. With 4 bases clipped from V and 5 bases from J, the junction kept 5 bases outside the gene matches. Here the CDR3 reads CASSRATSGNNEQFF. CDR3 coding DNA: TGTGCCAGCAGCCGCGCGACTAGCGGGAACAATGAGCAGTTCTTC.

By sample share, this clonotype is medium-sized. The chain couples TRBV20-1 to TRBJ2-3, with TRBD2 matching over 10 bases. V gave up 0 bases and J gave up 4 bases; unmatched junction bases: 4. In germline, CDR1 is DFQATT, CDR2 SNEGSKA (reference sequence). This CDR3 contains 15 residues. CDR3 sequence reads: CSARELAGKADTQYF. The CDR3 nucleotides are TGCAGTGCTAGAGAACTAGCGGGAAAGGCAGATACGCAGTATTTT.

The V gene is TRBV7-3, the J gene TRBJ1-3, with a tentative D call TRBD1 (5 bases). The CDR3 is 16 residues long. Germline CDR1 SGHTA, CDR2 FQGTGA. Deletions cut 4 bases from V and 4 bases from J, with 17 bases between. The CDR3 DNA sequence: TGTGCCAGCAGCTCCTCCGATAGAGGGGCCGGAAACACCATATATTTT. Its protein is CASSSSDRGAGNTIYF. The complete variable domain, with remaining parts taken from reference TRBV7-3 and TRBJ1-3, reads GAGVSQTPSNKVTEKGKYVELRCDPISGHTALYWYRQSLGQGPEFLIYFQGTGAADDSGLPNDRFFAVRPEGSVSTLKIQRTERGDSAVYLCASSSSDRGAGNTIYFGEGSWLTVV.

This rearrangement joins TRBV20-1 to TRBJ2-7; 12 bases fit TRBD2. Germline assignment: CDR1 DFQATT and CDR2 SNEGSKA (reference sequence). V was clipped by 0 bases and J by 7 bases; unmatched bases: 4. The CDR3 runs 14 residues. CDR3 amino acids: CSARDQLAGGEQYF. CDR3 nucleotide sequence: TGCAGTGCTAGAGATCAACTAGCGGGAGGTGAGCAGTACTTC.

This clonotype was found a few times. J is TRBJ1-5 and V is TRBV7-6, with 9 bases matching TRBD1. The germline CDR1 and CDR2 sequences are SGHVS and FNYEAQ. With V trimmed by 5 bases and J by 3 bases, 5 bases remained unmatched. The CDR3 consists of 15 residues. The CDR3 DNA follows: TGTGCCAGCAGCCCTGGACAGGGGCTCAATCAGCCCCAGCATTTT. Translation: CASSPGQGLNQPQHF.

The chain uses TRBV28 and TRBJ2-3, with 8 nucleotides matching TRBD1. With 5 bases clipped from V and 2 bases from J, the junction kept 6 bases outside the gene matches. The V gene's germline CDR1 is MDHEN and CDR2 SYDVKM. The CDR3 totals 15 residues. CDR3 region: CASSLKTGATDTQYF. The DNA for the CDR3 is TGTGCCAGCAGTCTCAAGACAGGGGCCACAGATACGCAGTATTTT. Complete variable domain (other parts from reference TRBV28 and TRBJ2-3): DVKVTQSSRYLVKRTGEKVFLECVQDMDHENMFWYRQDPGLGLRLIYFSYDVKMKEKGDIPEGYSVSREKKERFSLILESASTNQTSMYLCASSLKTGATDTQYFGPGTRLTVL.

This clonotype was detected a few times. This chain uses TRBV20-1 with TRBJ2-2, with unresolved D. This CDR3 contains 12 residues. The V end lost 6 bases, the J end lost 4 bases, and 9 bases lay between the germline ends. Germline V gene lookup returns CDR1 DFQATT and CDR2 SNEGSKA (reference sequence). CDR3 sequence: CSAGRPTGELFF. CDR3 DNA sequence: TGCAGTGCCGGGCGGCCCACCGGGGAGCTGTTTTTT.

The chain has TRBV20-1 and TRBJ2-4, with D possibly being TRBD1 (6 bases). CDR1 and CDR2 (germline): DFQATT, SNEGSKA (reference sequence). The CDR3 contains 13 residues. The V and J ends lost 6 bases and 1 base respectively, with 10 bases between them. DNA of the CDR3: TGCAGTGCCAGGGGAGTGGCCAAAAACATTCAGTACTTC. Protein product: CSARGVAKNIQYF.

By share, this clonotype ranks as large. The chain links TRBV5-4 to TRBJ2-5; 8 bases are a match to TRBD2. Germline V gene sequence: CDR1 SGHNT, CDR2 YYREEE (reference sequence). The CDR3 runs 15 residues. J gave up 2 bases and V 0 bases, and 3 bases lay outside the gene matches. The CDR3 loop reads CASSLVLAGQETQYF. Written as DNA, the CDR3 is TGTGCCAGCAGCTTGGTTCTAGCGGGTCAAGAGACCCAGTACTTC.

This clonotype was recorded a few times. The J gene is TRBJ1-2, the V gene TRBV12-3 or TRBV12-4; no definite D call. The CDR3 is made up of 12 amino acids. V was clipped by 6 bases and J by 6 bases, with 11 bases between them. CDR3 protein: CASSLNLNGYTF. CDR3 bases: TGTGCCAGCAGCTTAAATCTGAATGGCTACACCTTC.